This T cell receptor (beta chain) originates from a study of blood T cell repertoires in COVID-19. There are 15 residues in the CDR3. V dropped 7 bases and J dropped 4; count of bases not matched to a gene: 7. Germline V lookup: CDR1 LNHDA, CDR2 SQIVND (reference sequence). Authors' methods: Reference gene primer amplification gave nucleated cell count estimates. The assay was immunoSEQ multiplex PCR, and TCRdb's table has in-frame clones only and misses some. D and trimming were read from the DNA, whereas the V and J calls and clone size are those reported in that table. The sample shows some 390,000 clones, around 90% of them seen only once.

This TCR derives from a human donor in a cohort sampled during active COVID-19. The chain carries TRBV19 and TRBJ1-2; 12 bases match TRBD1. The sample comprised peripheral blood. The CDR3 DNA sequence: TGTGCCAGTAAAGGGACAGGGGGCCCCATCTATGGCTACACCTTC. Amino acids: CASKGTGGPIYGYTF.